This TCR beta chain was found in a study of T cell repertoires in cytomegalovirus infection. Across the study: Indicated by public TCR beta signatures were CMV infection and matching HLA type.

TCRdb itself ran the reads through MiXCR, one entry per CDR3 protein. The top ten clones hold approximately 10% of a sample with hundreds of thousands of distinct CDR3 sequences, roughly 18% of them seen once. The CDR3 loop spans 14 amino acids. Trimming took off 1 base at V and 3 bases at J, with 9 bases between the two ends. Germline-derived CDR1 and CDR2 are SNHLY and FYNNEI. Remarks on this clonotype: Its antigen remains unidentified.

Study findings and constraints: It was HLA-C-restricted CMV-specific TCR beta clonotypes that dominated the response ex vivo. Summed frequency of public TCR beta families distinguished CMV carriers with the relevant HLA.

Sequencing was carried out using PBMCs. This clonotype originated in a human donor in good health (CMV status not recorded). Some clones in this sample may be carry-over from other donors' samples. The chain carries TRBV2 and TRBJ2-5, with D perhaps TRBD2 (5 bases). The CDR3 nucleotides read TGTGCCAGCAGTGAAGAAGCGGTTAAAGAGACCCAGTACTTC. This gives the protein CASSEEAVKETQYF.